One T cell receptor (beta chain) is described in this entry. In this sample, this clone turned up a few times. Its recognized antigen is unknown. It has no much larger one-base neighbor in the sample; base qualities were not kept. One collaborating source in Seattle enrolled patients during active infection and followed them longitudinally through the course of disease. Each collaborating institution followed its own protocols to collect whole blood in K2EDTA tubes. For TCRbeta analysis, collaborators shipped samples as frozen whole blood, isolated PBMCs, or DNA extracted from either of those sample types. This sample was included in a study of blood T cell repertoires in COVID-19 (dated by TCRdb to the early 2020s). Study-level background: The collaborator samples originated in the United States, Italy and Spain and spanned the acute and convalescent phases of COVID-19. The material from the prospective study consisted of cDNA or gDNA derived from T cells, B-cell-depleted T cells, or PBMCs. The dataset comprised deeply sampled blood TCRbeta repertoires from subjects exposed to, actively infected with, or recovered from COVID-19. The repertoires were made available in a free public database intended to serve as a resource for research on the immune response to SARS-CoV-2. The samples were drawn from two sources: the first 160 participants of the ongoing ImmuneRACE study, and 950 to 1,500 subjects contributed by 6 global collaborators. The sample metadata nearly always contained a de-identified subject ID, COVID-19 status, age in years and sex. Where available, HLA class I and class II types were obtained from metadata supplied by the sample provider rather than from assay-based typing.

TCRbeta CDR3 regions were amplified from genomic DNA using the immunoSEQ Assay, a bias-controlled multiplex PCR. For the original study's pipeline: The number of nucleated cells in each sample was estimated by amplification of reference gene primers within the assay. To quantify the absolute abundance of each unique TCRbeta CDR3 rearrangement, sequence reads were collapsed and filtered. Productive Simpson clonality was computed per sample as the square root of Simpson's diversity index over productive rearrangements. TCRdb carries this immuneACCESS record with in-frame sequences only. Its versions omit some clonotypes, under half of them owing to an unresolved V gene in the studies checked, with the rest unexplained. The DNA was the basis for D and trimming; V, J and clone size are from that table. The sample includes 450,000 or so clones, with roughly 89% observed a single time. 0.7% to 1% of the sample comes from the top ten.

The junction shows trimming of 7 bases on V and 5 bases on J, plus 14 bases between the germline ends. For CDR1 and CDR2, the germline V gene lists MNHEY and SVGAGI. Counted from cysteine to phenylalanine, this CDR3 has 14 amino acids. The entry retains the CDR3 DNA only, 42 bases that are in frame from base 1. On the study overall, not on this receptor specifically: The quantity of clinical and demographic metadata differed by source and by participant and was supplied without curation.

Sequencing was done on a sample of peripheral blood. The rearranged segments are TRBV6-5 and TRBJ2-2, and possibly TRBD2, on 5 matching bases. The TCR comes from a man aged 18 to 29 with COVID-19, enrolled during active disease. The CDR3 region reads CASTLPRETGELFF. The DNA is TGTGCCAGCACCTTGCCGAGGGAGACCGGGGAGCTGTTTTTT.